One sample yielded the 25 T cell receptor beta chains listed below, sequenced in a study of beta chain features in type 1 diabetes (dated by TCRdb to between 2018 and 2020). Libraries were prepared through the immunoSEQ multiplex PCR assay. All of the isolated RNA was reverse transcribed with the High Capacity cDNA Reverse Transcription Kit, so expressed TCRB transcripts were sequenced. TCRdb re-hosts the immuneACCESS table, in-frame sequences only. Its copies lack some clones; in the studies checked, an unresolved V gene accounts for under half of them, and the cause for the rest is not known. The sample contains 850,000 to 900,000 clones, around a sixth of them found a single time. The ten largest clonotypes hold 0.02% to 0.025% of the sample. Sample: naive CD4+ T cells from blood. The intended sense of this specimen's cell subset or site label: true naive CD4+ T cells. These TCRs come from a woman younger than 30 in good health.

The J gene is TRBJ2-2, the V gene TRBV10-3, with 8 bases fitting TRBD2. Per germline, CDR1 ENHRY and CDR2 SYGVKD. This CDR3 has 15 residues. Trimming cost V 8 bases and J 1 base; bases outside gene matches: 6. CDR3 nucleotides: TGTGCCATCCCTCGGACTAGCCAGAACACCGGGGAGCTGTTTTTT. Amino acid sequence: CAIPRTSQNTGELFF.

The chain combines TRBV5-4 with TRBJ1-2; 8 positions agree with TRBD1. Looked up from germline, CDR1 is SGHNT and CDR2 is YYREEE (reference sequence). The CDR3 length is 16 residues. Trimming took 4 bases from V and 4 from J; bases not matched to a gene: 12. CDR3 region: CASSRDRRNRSYGYTF. CDR3 nucleotides: TGTGCCAGCAGCCGGGACAGGCGAAACCGTTCCTATGGCTACACCTTC.

This clone was detected only a few times. The chain is built from TRBV18 and TRBJ2-3, with 9 nucleotides matching TRBD2. V trimming: 4 bases; J trimming: 1 base; junction bases outside the gene matches: 0. The CDR3 is 14 residues long. Per the germline V gene, CDR1 is KGHSH and CDR2 is LQKENI. The CDR3 nucleotides are TGTGCCAGCTCACGACTAGCGGGCACAGATACGCAGTATTTT. Translation: CASSRLAGTDTQYF.

The genes are TRBV19 and TRBJ1-5; D gene ambiguous. The germline V gene has CDR1 LNHDA and CDR2 SQIVND (reference sequence). Trimming shortened V by 0 bases and J by 3 bases, and 9 bases separated the two germline ends. This CDR3 contains 15 residues. The CDR3 DNA follows: TGTGCCAGTAGTATAGACGAAATGATCAATCAGCCCCAGCATTTT. This translates into CASSIDEMINQPQHF.

This clone was observed a few times. The chain joins TRBV28 to TRBJ1-3, with D possibly matching TRBD1 (5 bases). CDR1 is MDHEN, CDR2 SYDVKM, per germline. V lost 8 bases and J lost 4, with 15 bases in between. CDR3 size: 14 residues. The CDR3 DNA reads as TGTGCCAGCGAGCGAGGGGAATCCGGAAACACCATATATTTT. Its translation: CASERGESGNTIYF.

This chain joins TRBV10-3 and TRBJ2-5; D remains unclear. Trimming removed 7 bases at V and 3 bases at J, with 9 bases between. Germline assignment: CDR1 ENHRY and CDR2 SYGVKD. The CDR3 has 12 residues. CDR3 DNA sequence: TGTGCCATCAAGTCGACTGAAGAGACCCAGTACTTC. Its protein is CAIKSTEETQYF.

This clone appeared a single time. This chain joins TRBV11-1 and TRBJ1-1; TRBD1 aligns across 7 bases. J gave up 0 bases and V 6 bases, and 13 bases lay outside the gene matches. Per germline, CDR1 SGHAT and CDR2 FQDESV (reference sequence). This CDR3 has 17 residues. The CDR3 bases are TGTGCCAGCAGGGAGAGAGGGGGCCGGCGTCTGAACACTGAAGCTTTCTTT. Amino acids: CASRERGGRRLNTEAFF.

This chain joins TRBV7-2 and TRBJ2-3; 8 positions match TRBD2. Germline V CDR1 and CDR2: SGHTA, FQGNSA. V lost 7 bases and J lost 2; bases outside the gene matches: 5. The CDR3 has 14 amino acids. CDR3 DNA sequence: TGTGCCAGCATCGAGCGGGGGTCCACAGATACGCAGTATTTT. It is translated as CASIERGSTDTQYF. Supplemented by reference TRBV7-2 and TRBJ2-3, the full variable domain reads GAGVSQSPSNKVTEKGKDVELRCDPISGHTALYWYRQSLGQGLEFLIYFQGNSAPDKSGLPSDRFSAERTGGSVSTLTIQRTQQEDSAVYLCASIERGSTDTQYFGPGTRLTVL.

As to this clone: Other DNA sequences of this sample code for an identical CDR3. The chain has TRBV18 and TRBJ2-1; D gene unclear. Deletions cut 4 bases from V and 5 bases from J, with 12 bases between. The V gene's germline CDR1 is KGHSH and CDR2 LQKENI. This CDR3 has 14 amino acids. The CDR3: CASSRGGGDNEQFF. The DNA of the CDR3 is TGTGCCAGCTCACGAGGTGGTGGAGACAATGAGCAGTTCTTC.

This clone came up a few times. V usage is TRBV7-2 and J usage is TRBJ2-7; D gene uncertain. The V gene's germline CDR1 is SGHTA and CDR2 FQGNSA. The CDR3 spans 13 residues. Between the trimmed V and J ends, which lost 0 bases and 5 bases, there was a span of 8 bases. The CDR3 loop is CASSLALLDEQYF. CDR3 DNA: TGTGCCAGCAGCTTAGCGCTCCTGGACGAGCAGTACTTC.

The chain employs TRBV2 and TRBJ1-5; 8 bases fit TRBD1. V lost 5 bases, J lost 1 base, and 10 bases stayed unmatched. Looked up from germline, CDR1 is SNHLY and CDR2 is FYNNEI. The CDR3 consists of 17 residues. The CDR3 DNA follows: TGTGCCAGCAGTCCAGTTAGGCAGGGGGCGAGCAATCAGCCCCAGCATTTT. It specifies CASSPVRQGASNQPQHF.

This clone has a handful of counts. The chain combines TRBV6-5 with TRBJ1-1; 9 bases match TRBD1. This CDR3 is 15 amino acids long. CDR1 and CDR2 (germline): MNHEY, SVGAGI. V dropped 6 bases and J dropped 1; count of bases not matched to a gene: 6. This chain's CDR3 is CASRRTGEGNTEAFF. CDR3 sequence (DNA): TGTGCCAGCAGGAGGACAGGGGAAGGGAACACTGAAGCTTTCTTT.

This clone was found a few times. V and J are TRBV7-8 and TRBJ2-1, with D possibly being TRBD1 (5 bases). The germline V and J ends were trimmed by 7 bases and 9 bases, with 16 bases remaining between them. The germline gives CDR1 SGHVS, CDR2 FQNEAQ. CDR3 length: 13 amino acids. The CDR3 DNA reads as TGTGCCAGCAACCCTCTTGTGGGGCTTGAGCAGTTCTTC. Encoded protein: CASNPLVGLEQFF.

The chain combines TRBV27 with TRBJ1-2; D not resolved. This CDR3 contains 16 residues. Trimming left V 5 bases short and J 4 bases short, with 20 bases between. CDR1 MNHEY and CDR2 SMNVEV come from the germline V gene (reference sequence). This CDR3 reads CASSHRPPGLGYGYTF. CDR3 bases: TGTGCCAGCAGTCACCGTCCGCCCGGGTTAGGCTATGGCTACACCTTC.

The chain is built from TRBV25-1 and TRBJ2-2; tentative D call: TRBD2 (5 bases). V was cut by 7 bases and J by 7 bases, with 16 bases left in between. CDR3 length: 14 amino acids. Germline CDR1 and CDR2: MGHDK and SYGVNS. CDR3 loop: CASTSGPRGGELFF. In nucleotides, the CDR3 is TGTGCCAGCACATCTGGACCCCGGGGCGGGGAGCTGTTTTTT.

This clone appeared a few times. V gene TRBV7-2 combines with J gene TRBJ1-1; the D is unclear. This CDR3 region has 11 residues. Germline-derived CDR1 and CDR2 are SGHTA and FQGNSA. V was pared by 5 bases and J by 4 bases, with 5 bases between. CDR3 DNA: TGTGCCAGCAGCGATTTCACTGAAGCTTTCTTT. This gives the protein CASSDFTEAFF.

The V gene is TRBV5-4, the J gene TRBJ2-7; 9 nucleotides line up with TRBD2. J was trimmed by 3 bases and V by 4 bases; bases with no gene match: 8. Per the germline V gene, CDR1 is SGHNT and CDR2 is YYREEE (reference sequence). The CDR3 is 15 residues long. The CDR3 DNA reads as TGTGCCAGCAGCCCGGAAGTACTAGCGGGCTACGAGCAGTACTTC. Its translation is CASSPEVLAGYEQYF.

The chain couples TRBV28 to TRBJ1-1; tentatively, D is TRBD1 (5 bases). The CDR3 sequence is 15 residues long. The germline CDR1 and CDR2 sequences are MDHEN and SYDVKM. Trimming left V 5 bases short and J 1 base short, with 14 bases between. CDR3 sequence: CASSTTPGQNTEAFF. The CDR3 coding sequence is TGTGCCAGCAGTACGACCCCCGGACAGAACACTGAAGCTTTCTTT.

This chain joins TRBV14 and TRBJ2-2; D might be TRBD1 (6 bases). Looked up from germline, CDR1 is SGHDN and CDR2 is FVKESK. This CDR3 has 15 amino acids. The V gene lost 4 bases and the J gene lost 1 base, with 10 bases spanning the gap. This CDR3 reads CASSLLQGNTGELFF. CDR3 sequence (DNA): TGTGCCAGCAGCCTTTTACAGGGGAACACCGGGGAGCTGTTTTTT.

This clone appeared a few times. The V and J genes are TRBV5-4 and TRBJ1-1, with 10 bases fitting TRBD1. J was trimmed by 4 bases and V by 4 bases; bases with no gene match: 7. CDR3 length equals 15 residues. The germline V gene has CDR1 SGHNT and CDR2 YYREEE (reference sequence). The CDR3 bases are TGTGCCAGCAGCCAAGACAGGGGGCCTAGCACTGAAGCTTTCTTT. As protein: CASSQDRGPSTEAFF.

The gene calls are TRBV5-4 and TRBJ1-1; D gene uncertain. Germline CDR1 and CDR2: SGHNT and YYREEE (reference sequence). This CDR3 spans 11 amino acids. Trimming left V 0 bases short and J 8 bases short, with 5 bases between. DNA of the CDR3: TGTGCCAGCAGCTTGGGGTTCGAAGCTTTCTTT. Protein: CASSLGFEAFF. Drawing the rest from reference TRBV5-4 and TRBJ1-1, the complete variable domain is ETGVTQSPTHLIKTRGQQVTLRCSSQSGHNTVSWYQQALGQGPQFIFQYYREEENGRGNFPPRFSGLQFPNYSSELNVNALELDDSALYLCASSLGFEAFFGQGTRLTVV.

The rearrangement joins TRBV6-5 to TRBJ2-7; 7 bases line up with TRBD2. The CDR3 runs 15 residues. CDR1 MNHEY and CDR2 SVGAGI come from the germline V gene. With 2 bases clipped from V and 3 bases from J, the junction kept 7 bases outside the gene matches. The chain's CDR3 is CASSYGNGGYYEQYF. The CDR3 nucleotides read TGTGCCAGCAGTTACGGGAACGGGGGGTACTACGAGCAGTACTTC.

This clone was observed a few times. The chain has TRBV27 and TRBJ2-7; 8 bases align to TRBD2. This CDR3 is 15 amino acids long. Germline V lookup: CDR1 MNHEY, CDR2 SMNVEV (reference sequence). Trimming took 2 bases from V and 2 from J; bases not matched to a gene: 5. The CDR3 sequence is CASSLNGGVTYEQYF. Written as DNA, the CDR3 is TGTGCCAGCAGTTTAAACGGGGGGGTAACCTACGAGCAGTACTTC.

This clone was seen a few times. Mismatch with germline at one junction end may stem from a read error. The chain recombines TRBV7-7 with TRBJ2-1, with 8 bases aligning to TRBD1. The CDR3 length is 14 residues. Germline V gene data show CDR1 as SSHAT and CDR2 as FNYEAQ (reference sequence). The CDR3 bases are TGTGCTAGCAGCCCAGACAGGGGAGTCGATGAGCAGTTCTTC. Its translation: CASSPDRGVDEQFF. Together with reference TRBV7-7 and TRBJ2-1, the CDR3 gives the full variable domain: GAGVSQSPRYKVTKRGQDVTLRCDPISSHATLYWYQQALGQGPEFLTYFNYEAQPDKSGLPSDRFSAERPEGSISTLTIQRTEQRDSAMYRCASSPDRGVDEQFFGPGTRLTVL.

In this sample, this clone turned up a few times. This chain joins TRBV18 and TRBJ2-1; possible D gene TRBD1, 6 bases. Trimming stripped 1 base from V and 5 bases from J, with 15 bases between. The CDR3 is made up of 16 amino acids. Germline V gene lookup returns CDR1 KGHSH and CDR2 LQKENI. The CDR3 region is CASSPQARGRNNEQFF. The CDR3, as DNA: TGTGCCAGCTCACCACAGGCCAGGGGTCGGAACAATGAGCAGTTCTTC.